These 20 T cell receptor beta chains originate from one sample sequenced in a study of T-cell memory formation after mild COVID-19. TCRdb re-called the 5' RACE reads through MiXCR, storing one row per CDR3 protein. Among under 200,000 distinct CDR3 sequences listed, around 10% were seen once. Sequencing input: PBMCs or a T cell subset sorted from them (not recorded which). These receptors came from a man aged 18 to 29 who had mild COVID-19 (a few samples of this study predate the infection). Cell type and time point are not known.

V usage is TRBV20-1 and J usage is TRBJ1-1, with D unclear. Germline CDR1 and CDR2: DFQATT and SNEGSKA (reference sequence). V lost 7 bases and J 0 bases, leaving 15 bases between the germline ends. CDR3 length equals 14 residues. CDR3 DNA sequence: TGCAGTGTACGAGGGCCACCTTTGAACACTGAAGCTTTCTTT. This gives the protein CSVRGPPLNTEAFF.

This clonotype was seen more than once but under ten times. The V and J genes are TRBV2 and TRBJ1-4, with no clear D. CDR1 and CDR2 (germline): SNHLY, FYNNEI. V was trimmed by 6 bases and J by 0 bases, leaving 8 bases between them. The CDR3 spans 14 residues. CDR3 loop: CASSGYATNEKLFF. CDR3 coding DNA: TGTGCCAGCAGCGGGTACGCAACTAATGAAAAACTGTTTTTT. Complete variable domain (other parts from reference TRBV2 and TRBJ1-4): EPEVTQTPSHQVTQMGQEVILRCVPISNHLYFYWYRQILGQKVEFLVSFYNNEISEKSEIFDDQFSVERPDGSNFTLKIRSTKLEDSAMYFCASSGYATNEKLFFGSGTQLSVL.

This clonotype was detected only a few times. The chain carries TRBV10-1 and TRBJ1-4; 11 positions agree with TRBD1. CDR1 and CDR2 from the germline V gene are WNHNN and SYGVQD (reference sequence). The trim removed 6 bases at V and 5 bases at J, leaving 8 bases unmatched. The CDR3 runs 16 residues. The CDR3 DNA reads as TGCGCCAGCAGCCCCGCCGGGACAGGGGGGAATGAAAAACTGTTTTTT. This sequence encodes CASSPAGTGGNEKLFF.

This clonotype has at least ten counts. This chain uses TRBV29-1 with TRBJ2-3; no clear D gene. Trimming removed 5 bases from V and 0 bases from J, with 9 bases in between. The germline V gene encodes CDR1 SQVTM and CDR2 ANQGSEA. The CDR3 totals 13 residues. As DNA, the CDR3 is TGCAGCGTTAACGTGGGGAGCACAGATACGCAGTATTTT. This encodes CSVNVGSTDTQYF.

This clonotype was recorded at least ten times. The genes are TRBV2 and TRBJ2-7; D is uncertain. CDR1 and CDR2 from the germline V gene are SNHLY and FYNNEI. This CDR3 comprises 16 residues. Trimming left V 5 bases short and J 7 bases short, with 24 bases between. The CDR3 reads CASSRSRQAGWLEQYF. CDR3 in DNA: TGTGCCAGCAGTAGATCCCGCCAGGCCGGGTGGTTGGAGCAGTACTTC.

This clonotype has a count of ten or more. The chain uses TRBV18 and TRBJ1-1, with D maybe TRBD1 (6 bases). The ends were cut back, 5 bases at V and 5 bases at J, with 15 bases in the middle. In germline, CDR1 is KGHSH, CDR2 LQKENI. CDR3 length: 14 residues. The CDR3 sequence is CASSGAQGRTEAFF. The CDR3 DNA sequence: TGTGCCAGCTCAGGGGCACAGGGAAGGACTGAAGCTTTCTTT.

The chain joins TRBV10-3 to TRBJ2-7; D not certain. This CDR3 is built from 13 residues. V lost 4 bases, J lost 2 bases, and 9 bases lay in between. In germline, CDR1 is ENHRY, CDR2 SYGVKD. Here the CDR3 DNA reads TGTGCCATCAGTGCCTCGGCCACCTACGAGCAGTACGTC. It is translated as CAISASATYEQYV.

This clonotype was seen only a few times. The genes are TRBV10-3 and TRBJ2-1, with D perhaps matching TRBD1 (5 bases). This CDR3 region has 17 residues. In germline, CDR1 is ENHRY, CDR2 SYGVKD. Trimming left V 0 bases short and J 0 bases short, with 12 bases between. CDR3 amino acids: CAISESIQETSYNEQFF. The CDR3, as DNA: TGTGCCATCAGTGAGTCGATACAGGAAACCTCCTACAATGAGCAGTTCTTC.

This clonotype was counted between two and nine times. The CDR3: CASGPGQGIDTEAFF. CDR3 DNA: TGTGCTAGTGGTCCGGGACAGGGGATAGACACTGAAGCTTTCTTT. The V gene is TRBV12-5, the J gene TRBJ1-1, with 10 bases aligning to TRBD1. CDR1 is LGHNT and CDR2 is FRNRAP in the germline V gene. This CDR3 spans 15 amino acids. V was pared by 5 bases and J by 3 bases, with 6 bases of the junction left unmatched.

Ten or more counts support this clonotype. The CDR3 DNA reads as TGTGCCAGCAGCCCCGCTTCTGGGGGGTCCAAAAACATTCAGTACTTC. It translates to CASSPASGGSKNIQYF. The genes are TRBV4-2 and TRBJ2-4; D is possibly TRBD2 (6 bases). V dropped 4 bases and J dropped 2 bases, with 15 bases sitting between them. The CDR3 is 16 residues long. CDR1 and CDR2 from the germline V gene are LGHNA and YNFKEQ.

A few counts support this clonotype. The V gene is TRBV6-6, the J gene TRBJ2-1, with 12 bases matching TRBD2. V dropped 6 bases and J dropped 5; count of bases not matched to a gene: 8. The CDR3 loop spans 16 amino acids. Looked up from germline, CDR1 is MNHNY and CDR2 is SVGAGI (reference sequence). In DNA form, the CDR3 reads TGTGCCAGCAGATCTAGCGGGGGGGCCCTGAACAATGAGCAGTTCTTC. The encoded protein is CASRSSGGALNNEQFF.

This clonotype was seen at least ten times. The chain combines TRBV10-3 with TRBJ2-5; D ambiguous. Per germline, CDR1 ENHRY and CDR2 SYGVKD. Trimming pared 5 bases from V and 5 bases from J, leaving 9 bases between. CDR3 size: 12 residues. The CDR3 region is CAISSSRETQYF. In DNA form, the CDR3 reads TGTGCCATCAGTAGCAGTCGCGAGACCCAGTACTTC.

The V call is TRBV4-3, the J call TRBJ1-1; D is undetermined. V was cut by 3 bases and J by 3 bases, with 17 bases left in between. This CDR3 region has 16 residues. Germline V gives CDR1 LGHNA, CDR2 YSLEER. The CDR3 coding sequence is TGCGCCAGCAGCCAGACCGGACGCTACCCCCACACTGAAGCTTTCTTT. Translated, it gives CASSQTGRYPHTEAFF.

This clonotype was observed a few times. This chain uses TRBV9 with TRBJ2-3, with TRBD2 matching over 11 bases. CDR1 and CDR2 (germline): SGDLS, YYNGEE. There are 18 residues in the CDR3. The V and J ends lost 0 bases and 1 base, in that order; junction bases with no gene match: 7. Here the CDR3 reads CASSVATSGGIGTDTQYF. The CDR3 nucleotides are TGTGCCAGCAGCGTAGCTACTAGCGGGGGTATTGGCACAGATACGCAGTATTTT.

The V and J genes are TRBV29-1 and TRBJ1-2; D ambiguous. The germline CDR1 and CDR2 sequences are SQVTM and ANQGSEA. V was shortened by 2 bases and J by 4 bases, with 17 bases between the two germline ends. The CDR3 contains 15 residues. DNA of the CDR3: TGCAGCGTTGAACGCCAGGACTCGAGGGCCTATGGCTACACCTTC. This sequence encodes CSVERQDSRAYGYTF.

This clonotype came up a few times. This sequence joins TRBV7-9 and TRBJ2-1, with D possibly being TRBD1 (6 bases). CDR1 and CDR2 from the germline V gene are SEHNR and FQNEAQ (reference sequence). The CDR3 is 14 residues long. V lost 4 bases and J lost 9, with 16 bases in between. In nucleotides, the CDR3 is TGTGCCAGCAGCTCTGCCGACAGGTATGGTGAGCAGTTCTTC. Amino acids: CASSSADRYGEQFF.

The gene calls are TRBV20-1 and TRBJ1-6; TRBD1 matches 8 bases. V shed 5 bases and J 5 bases; nucleotides not matched to a gene: 8. The CDR3 has 15 amino acids. The germline V gene has CDR1 DFQATT and CDR2 SNEGSKA (reference sequence). The chain's CDR3 is CSAPGQGGDNSPLHF. The CDR3 nucleotides are TGCAGTGCTCCCGGACAGGGAGGGGATAATTCACCCCTCCACTTT.

The J gene is TRBJ1-2, the V gene TRBV5-6; D gene uncertain. V shed 6 bases and J shed 3 bases, with 6 bases lying between them. This CDR3 has 11 amino acids. Germline CDR1 SGHDT, CDR2 YYEEEE. CDR3 residues: CASKRDYGYTF. DNA of the CDR3: TGTGCCAGCAAACGGGACTATGGCTACACCTTC.

This clonotype has more than one count but fewer than ten. The chain couples TRBV5-1 to TRBJ2-1, with D perhaps TRBD2 (7 bases). This CDR3 comprises 16 residues. V lost 5 bases to trimming and J lost 0 bases, with 15 bases between them. CDR1 is SGHRS and CDR2 is YFSETQ in the germline V gene. The CDR3 spells CASSPSGGSSYNEQFF. The CDR3 nucleotides are TGCGCCAGCAGTCCGTCGGGGGGCAGCTCCTACAATGAGCAGTTCTTC.

A few counts support this clonotype. This chain joins TRBV6-5 and TRBJ1-2; D perhaps matches TRBD1 (5 bases). The CDR3 has 14 residues. Germline CDR1 reads MNHEY; CDR2 reads SVGAGI. The V and J ends lost 6 bases and 4 bases respectively, with 15 bases between them. The CDR3 DNA reads TGTGCCAGCAGACTATCGGGACTGACCTATGGCTACACCTTC. Its translation is CASRLSGLTYGYTF.